This is a list of T cell receptor beta chains from one sample in a study of circulating tumor DNA in untreated peripheral T-cell lymphoma. Some clones are missing from TCRdb's copy, which holds only in-frame ones; the method was immunoSEQ multiplex PCR. The table shows several hundred clones, with about 85% occurring only once. The sample was cell-free DNA from blood serum. The receptor set was obtained from a human donor with peripheral T-cell lymphoma. CDR3s leave out the opening cysteine and the closing phenylalanine or tryptophan.

CDR3 protein	J gene	V gene
AWGGGGEQY	TRBJ2-7	TRBV30
ASSFDSPTGFGGYT	TRBJ1-2	TRBV7-9
ASSLSLLSEAF	TRBJ1-1	TRBV27
ASSGGTGAYEQY	.	TRBV2
ASSEADYNEQF	TRBJ2-1	TRBV2
ARKGDGNSPLH	TRBJ1-6	TRBV6-1
ASSLGAGPRGEQY	TRBJ2-7	TRBV11-2
ATSRLIGNYNSPLH	TRBJ1-6	TRBV15
ASSLGSSYEQY	TRBJ2-7	TRBV5-1
ATSQTSGRTDEQY	TRBJ2-7	TRBV15
ASTAGGSSEAF	TRBJ1-1	TRBV5-4
ASSRSEAGNSEQF	TRBJ2-1	TRBV7-3
ASSLGRSNQPQH	TRBJ1-5	TRBV28
AWSTGQDEKLF	TRBJ1-4	TRBV30
ASRQRESYEQY	TRBJ2-7	TRBV6-5
ASRDNHEQY	.	TRBV4-1
ASSPSATLPRETQY	TRBJ2-5	TRBV4-3
ASSLEPGVRSIQY	TRBJ2-4	TRBV5-6
ASSFSNTEAF	TRBJ1-1	TRBV11-3
ASSGTSGGAGETQY	TRBJ2-5	TRBV9
ASSSTPDRKRNTIY	TRBJ1-3	TRBV6-5
ASSLSEGGASYNSPLH	TRBJ1-6	TRBV11-2
ASSVEYANYGYT	TRBJ1-2	TRBV9
ASSLITGGGGYT	TRBJ1-2	TRBV6-6